The next 23 T cell receptor beta chains were all read from a single sample in a study of regulatory T cells in long-lasting Graves disease. Time point reported: newly diagnosed GD, antithyroid drugs for less than 3 months. The TCR library used RNA extracted from PBMCs. CDR3 regions were amplified by Arm-PCR using iRepertoire HTBI primers to build TCR beta libraries. One entry per CDR3 protein results from TCRdb running MiXCR on the multiplex PCR reads. The profile covers roughly 520,000 distinct CDR3 sequences, with more than 10% appearing a single time and over 7% taken by the ten largest. These data were also filed under a second study, of T cells in Graves' hyperthyroidism and ophthalmopathy.

The sample consisted of peripheral blood mononuclear cells (PBMCs), taken at new diagnosis, from a patient treated with antithyroid drugs. The receptor set was obtained from a woman younger than 45 with Graves disease.

The chain has TRBV20-1 and TRBJ2-3; D is tentatively TRBD1 or TRBD2 (5 bases each). CDR1 is DFQATT and CDR2 is SNEGSKA in the germline V gene (reference sequence). CDR3 length: 15 amino acids. V was pared by 6 bases and J by 2 bases, with 18 bases between. The CDR3 nucleotides read TGCAGTGCGGATCCGGGACCGTCAATCACAGATACGCAGTATTTT. Residues: CSADPGPSITDTQYF.

As concerns this clonotype: A read error is likely here: a far larger clone is one base away. The chain recombines TRBV11-2 with TRBJ2-5; 7 bases are shared with TRBD2. Germline trimming cut 5 bases from V and 11 bases from J; bases unmatched to any gene: 17. CDR3 length equals 15 residues. CDR1 is SGHAT, CDR2 FQNNGV, per germline. CDR3 sequence reads: CASSELARSYNEQYF. CDR3 bases: TGTGCCAGCAGCGAACTAGCGCGTTCCTACAATGAGCAGTACTTC.

V usage is TRBV7-2 and J usage is TRBJ2-3, with D unclear. Trimming shortened V by 3 bases and J by 0 bases, and 13 bases separated the two germline ends. Per germline, CDR1 SGHTA and CDR2 FQGNSA. The CDR3 extends over 16 amino acids. CDR3 DNA sequence: TGTGCCAGCAGCTTTCATATGAGCTCTAGCACAGATACGCAGTATTTT. Translated, it gives CASSFHMSSSTDTQYF.

This clonotype was detected a few times. The genes are TRBV30 and TRBJ2-7, with D perhaps given as TRBD1 or TRBD2 (7 bases each). Germline V gives CDR1 GTSNPN, CDR2 SVGIG (reference sequence). The CDR3 consists of 13 residues. V was pared by 4 bases and J by 6 bases, with 16 bases between. The CDR3 DNA follows: TGTGCCTGGACCAGGGGGGGATCGGGCGAGCAGTACTTC. Its translation: CAWTRGGSGEQYF.

In this sample, this clonotype turned up a few times. The CDR3 here is CASSDSGSGAEQYF. In DNA, the CDR3 is TGCGCCAGCAGTGACTCGGGCTCAGGGGCCGAGCAGTACTTC. The rearrangement uses TRBV10-1 and TRBJ2-7, with D tentatively TRBD1 (6 bases). Trimming shortened V by 3 bases and J by 6 bases, and 15 bases separated the two germline ends. Germline assignment: CDR1 WNHNN and CDR2 SYGVQD (reference sequence). The CDR3 is 14 residues long.

This chain joins TRBV5-1 and TRBJ2-6, with D uncertain. CDR3 length: 17 amino acids. V lost 4 bases to trimming and J lost 0 bases, with 14 bases between them. The germline V gene encodes CDR1 SGHRS and CDR2 YFSETQ. The CDR3: CASSAQTKSSGANVLTF. For the CDR3, the DNA is TGCGCCAGCAGCGCCCAAACGAAGAGCTCTGGGGCCAACGTCCTGACTTTC.

The V and J genes are TRBV12-3 or TRBV12-4 and TRBJ1-6, with TRBD1 as a possible D gene (6 bases). The length of the CDR3 is 14 residues. Trimming left V 5 bases short and J 7 bases short, with 12 bases between. The CDR3 is CASSLEQGNSPLHF. The CDR3 region has the DNA TGTGCCAGCAGTCTCGAACAGGGAAATTCACCCCTCCACTTT.

This clonotype was seen more than once but under ten times. V and J are TRBV15 and TRBJ1-5, with D perhaps TRBD1 (5 bases). With 3 bases removed from V and 0 bases from J, the gap between germline ends came to 9 bases. The CDR3 sequence is 15 residues long. CDR1 is LNHNV and CDR2 is YYDKDF in the germline V gene (reference sequence). CDR3 sequence (DNA): TGTGCCACCAGCAGTTTACAGGTTAGCAATCAGCCCCAGCATTTT. This encodes CATSSLQVSNQPQHF.

V and J are TRBV28 and TRBJ2-5; 10 nucleotides match TRBD2. V lost 3 bases, J lost 1 base, and 5 bases stayed unmatched. CDR1 and CDR2 (germline): MDHEN, SYDVKM. The CDR3 is 16 amino acids. CDR3 nucleotides: TGTGCCAGCAGTTTCTGGACTAGCGGATCCCAAGAGACCCAGTACTTC. This translates into CASSFWTSGSQETQYF. Variable domain in full (rest from reference TRBV28 and TRBJ2-5): DVKVTQSSRYLVKRTGEKVFLECVQDMDHENMFWYRQDPGLGLRLIYFSYDVKMKEKGDIPEGYSVSREKKERFSLILESASTNQTSMYLCASSFWTSGSQETQYFGPGTRLLVL.

This clonotype was picked up many times. The chain recombines TRBV7-2 with TRBJ2-3, with a weak D call TRBD1 (5 bases). The CDR3 loop spans 14 amino acids. Trimming removed 0 bases from V and 4 bases from J, with 8 bases in between. Germline V CDR1 and CDR2: SGHTA, FQGNSA. The CDR3 sequence is CASSLARRADTQYF. For the CDR3, the DNA is TGTGCCAGCAGCTTAGCTCGCAGGGCAGATACGCAGTATTTT.

This clonotype was observed a handful of times. The rearrangement joins TRBV19 to TRBJ2-2; 8 bases agree with TRBD1. This CDR3 is 15 amino acids long. CDR1 LNHDA and CDR2 SQIVND come from the germline V gene (reference sequence). After removal of 7 bases from V and 4 bases from J, the junction contained 8 bases not matched to a gene. This CDR3 reads CASNPTGEFTGELFF. CDR3 coding DNA: TGTGCCAGTAACCCGACAGGGGAATTCACCGGGGAGCTGTTTTTT.

V is TRBV6-1 and J is TRBJ2-5; TRBD1 agrees at 9 bases. CDR1 is MNHNS, CDR2 SASEGT, per germline. Unmatched junction bases numbered 6, after V lost 8 bases and J lost 5 bases. This CDR3 comprises 13 residues. The CDR3 nucleotides are TGTGCCAGCTCAACAGGGGGCAGGGAGACCCAGTACTTC. Amino acid sequence: CASSTGGRETQYF.

This clonotype was seen many times. This sequence joins TRBV18 and TRBJ2-5; D remains unclear. The V end lost 4 bases, the J end lost 5 bases, and 17 bases lay between the germline ends. The CDR3 runs to 15 residues. Germline-derived CDR1 and CDR2 are KGHSH and LQKENI. The CDR3 DNA sequence: TGTGCCAGCTCACGATACGTACAGCCGACCGAGACCCAGTACTTC. Translating gives CASSRYVQPTETQYF.

In this sample, this clonotype turned up many times. The chain recombines TRBV18 with TRBJ2-7, with 9 bases lining up with TRBD1. The CDR3 length is 14 residues. CDR1 is KGHSH, CDR2 LQKENI, per germline. V was clipped by 0 bases and J by 6 bases; unmatched bases: 3. The CDR3 protein is CASSPPGQGAEQYF. In DNA, the CDR3 is TGTGCCAGCTCACCACCGGGACAGGGCGCCGAGCAGTACTTC.

This clonotype was counted ten times or more. The chain links TRBV6-1 to TRBJ1-6; tentatively, D is TRBD1 (5 bases). Germline V gene data show CDR1 as MNHNS and CDR2 as SASEGT. The CDR3 runs 17 residues. Deletions cut 9 bases from V and 6 bases from J, with 24 bases between. The CDR3 here is CASGSPRIPQGNSPLHF. In DNA form, the CDR3 reads TGTGCCAGTGGCTCCCCACGAATACCTCAGGGTAATTCACCCCTCCACTTT.

This clonotype was detected ten times or more. The chain combines TRBV19 with TRBJ2-7; 9 bases line up with TRBD1. After removal of 9 bases from V and 9 bases from J, the junction contained 15 bases not matched to a gene. CDR3 size: 14 residues. In germline, CDR1 is LNHDA, CDR2 SQIVND (reference sequence). The CDR3 nucleotides are TGTGCCAGCAAATCCGGGACAGGGAGTTCGCGGCAGTACTTC. Translation gives CASKSGTGSSRQYF.

This clonotype was detected ten times or more. J is TRBJ2-1 and V is TRBV24-1; TRBD2 matches at 10 bases. Germline V gene sequence: CDR1 KGHDR, CDR2 SFDVKD. The CDR3 consists of 19 residues. The junction had 16 bases not matched to a gene; V was cut back by 1 base and J by 8 bases. CDR3 loop: CATSDLSLGPSGSGYEQFF. CDR3 DNA sequence: TGTGCCACCAGTGATTTATCCCTCGGGCCTAGCGGGAGTGGCTATGAGCAGTTCTTC.

This clonotype came up many times. The chain recombines TRBV3-1 with TRBJ2-1; D is uncertain. The CDR3 is 15 amino acids. The germline V gene has CDR1 LGHDT and CDR2 YNNKEL (reference sequence). Trimming shortened V by 2 bases and J by 0 bases, and 8 bases separated the two germline ends. The CDR3 loop reads CASSQIVSSYNEQFF. The CDR3 nucleotides are TGTGCCAGCAGCCAAATCGTGAGCTCCTACAATGAGCAGTTCTTC.

This clonotype has just a few counts. This chain connects TRBV11-1 to TRBJ1-3; perhaps TRBD1 as D (6 bases). This CDR3 is 19 amino acids long. Germline V gene lookup returns CDR1 SGHAT and CDR2 FQDESV (reference sequence). Trimming left V 5 bases short and J 4 bases short, with 27 bases between. CDR3 DNA sequence: TGTGCCAGCAGCCGCCGGGACAAGCTTAGCTGGGGGGTCGGAAACACCATATATTTT. It yields the protein CASSRRDKLSWGVGNTIYF.

A word on this clonotype: With a much larger clone just one base away, this may be a read error. The chain uses TRBV11-2 and TRBJ2-7, with D hard to call. Trimming left V 7 bases short and J 7 bases short, with 20 bases between. The CDR3 is made up of 14 amino acids. Germline assignment: CDR1 SGHAT and CDR2 FQNNGV. DNA of the CDR3: TGTGCCAGCATTGGCTTTCACAACCCCAATGAGCAGTACTTC. Translating it yields CASIGFHNPNEQYF. The full variable domain, with the rest looked up from reference TRBV11-2 and TRBJ2-7, is EAGVAQSPRYKIIEKRQSVAFWCNPISGHATLYWYQQILGQGPKLLIQFQNNGVVDDSQLPKDRFSAERLKGVDSTLKIQPAKLEDSAVYLCASIGFHNPNEQYFGPGTRLTVT.

The genes are TRBV28 and TRBJ2-5; TRBD1 or TRBD2 may be the D gene (6 bases each). The CDR3 has 13 amino acids. Per the germline V gene, CDR1 is MDHEN and CDR2 is SYDVKM. V was cut by 10 bases and J by 2 bases, with 14 bases left in between. CDR3 loop: CATTEGGQETQYF. As DNA, the CDR3 is TGTGCCACCACGGAGGGGGGTCAAGAGACCCAGTACTTC.

This clonotype was observed at least ten times. The rearrangement uses TRBV27 and TRBJ1-5; D ambiguous. The CDR3 extends over 14 amino acids. The germline V gene encodes CDR1 MNHEY and CDR2 SMNVEV (reference sequence). V lost 3 bases and J 9 bases, leaving 15 bases between the germline ends. The CDR3 DNA reads TGTGCCAGCAGTTTTCCCGGAGGATTGGGGCCCCAGCATTTT. Encoded protein: CASSFPGGLGPQHF.

This clonotype was detected ten times or more. V and J are TRBV6-1 and TRBJ1-6, with D tentatively TRBD1 (5 bases). Trimming shortened V by 4 bases and J by 9 bases, and 10 bases separated the two germline ends. The germline CDR1 and CDR2 sequences are MNHNS and SASEGT. The CDR3 loop spans 13 amino acids. The CDR3 loop reads CASSGWGGSPLHF. The DNA for the CDR3 is TGTGCCAGCAGTGGCTGGGGGGGTTCACCCCTCCACTTT.